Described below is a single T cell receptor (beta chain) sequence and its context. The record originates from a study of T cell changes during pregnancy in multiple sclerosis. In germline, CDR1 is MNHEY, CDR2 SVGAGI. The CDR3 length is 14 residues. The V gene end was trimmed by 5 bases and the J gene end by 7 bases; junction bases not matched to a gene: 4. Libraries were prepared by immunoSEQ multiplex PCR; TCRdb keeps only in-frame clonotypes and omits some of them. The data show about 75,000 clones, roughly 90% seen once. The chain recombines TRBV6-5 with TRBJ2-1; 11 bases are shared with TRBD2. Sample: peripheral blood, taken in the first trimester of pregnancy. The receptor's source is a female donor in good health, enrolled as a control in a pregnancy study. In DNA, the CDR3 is TGTGCCAGCAGTAGCCTAGCGGGAGGTAATGAGCAGTTCTTC. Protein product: CASSSLAGGNEQFF.